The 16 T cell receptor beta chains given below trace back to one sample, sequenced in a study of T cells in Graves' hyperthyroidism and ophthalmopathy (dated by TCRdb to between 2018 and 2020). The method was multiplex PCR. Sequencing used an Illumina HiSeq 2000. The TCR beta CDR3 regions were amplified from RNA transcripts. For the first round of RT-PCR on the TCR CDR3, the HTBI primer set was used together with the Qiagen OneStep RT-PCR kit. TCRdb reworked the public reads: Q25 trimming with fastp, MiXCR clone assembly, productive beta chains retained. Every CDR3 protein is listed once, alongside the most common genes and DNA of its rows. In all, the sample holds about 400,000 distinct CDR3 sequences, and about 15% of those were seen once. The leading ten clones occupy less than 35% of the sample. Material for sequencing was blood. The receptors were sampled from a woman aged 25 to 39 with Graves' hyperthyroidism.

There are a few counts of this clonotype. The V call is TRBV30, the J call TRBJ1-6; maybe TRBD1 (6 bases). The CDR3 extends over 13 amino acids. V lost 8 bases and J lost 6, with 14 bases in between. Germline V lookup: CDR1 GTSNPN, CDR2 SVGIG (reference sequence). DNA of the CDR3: TGTGCCGGAGGGGGGCAGGTTAATTCACCCCTCCACTTT. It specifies CAGGGQVNSPLHF.

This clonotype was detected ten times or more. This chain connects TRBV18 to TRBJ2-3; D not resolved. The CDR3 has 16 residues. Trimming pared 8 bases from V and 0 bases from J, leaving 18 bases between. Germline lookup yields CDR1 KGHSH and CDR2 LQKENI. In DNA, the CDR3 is TGTGCCAGCCAAATACGGAAGATAAGCAGCACAGATACGCAGTATTTT. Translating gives CASQIRKISSTDTQYF.

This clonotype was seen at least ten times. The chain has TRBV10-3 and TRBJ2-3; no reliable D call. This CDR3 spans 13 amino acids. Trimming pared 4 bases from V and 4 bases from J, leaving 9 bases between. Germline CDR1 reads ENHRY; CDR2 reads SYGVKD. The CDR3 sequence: CAISAGSPDTQYF. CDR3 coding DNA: TGTGCCATCAGTGCCGGGTCCCCAGATACGCAGTATTTT.

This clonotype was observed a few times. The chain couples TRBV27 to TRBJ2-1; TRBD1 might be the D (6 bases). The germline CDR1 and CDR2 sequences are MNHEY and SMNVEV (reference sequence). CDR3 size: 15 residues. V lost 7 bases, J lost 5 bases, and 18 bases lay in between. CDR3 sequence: CASTLKQGWDNEQFF. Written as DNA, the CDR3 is TGTGCCAGCACCCTAAAGCAGGGGTGGGACAATGAGCAGTTCTTC.

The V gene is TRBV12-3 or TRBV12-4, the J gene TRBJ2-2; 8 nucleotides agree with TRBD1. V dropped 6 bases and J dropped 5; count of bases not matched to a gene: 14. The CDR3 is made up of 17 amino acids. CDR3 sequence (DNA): TGTGCCAGCAGCATAGGAACAGGGGGACTTGCTACCGGGGAGCTGTTTTTT. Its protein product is CASSIGTGGLATGELFF.

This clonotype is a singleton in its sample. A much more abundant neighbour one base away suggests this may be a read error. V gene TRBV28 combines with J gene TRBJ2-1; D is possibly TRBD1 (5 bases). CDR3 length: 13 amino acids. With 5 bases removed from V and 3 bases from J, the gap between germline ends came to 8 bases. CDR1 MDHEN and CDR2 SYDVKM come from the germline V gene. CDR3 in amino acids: CASSEDNYNEQFF. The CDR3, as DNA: TGTGCCAGCAGTGAGGACAACTACAATGAGCAGTTCTTC.

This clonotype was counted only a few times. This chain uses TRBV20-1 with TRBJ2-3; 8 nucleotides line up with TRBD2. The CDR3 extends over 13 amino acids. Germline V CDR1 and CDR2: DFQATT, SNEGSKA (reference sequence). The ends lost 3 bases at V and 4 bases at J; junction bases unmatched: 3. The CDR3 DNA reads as TGCAGTGCTAGGACGGGAGGGCCAGATACGCAGTATTTT. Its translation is CSARTGGPDTQYF.

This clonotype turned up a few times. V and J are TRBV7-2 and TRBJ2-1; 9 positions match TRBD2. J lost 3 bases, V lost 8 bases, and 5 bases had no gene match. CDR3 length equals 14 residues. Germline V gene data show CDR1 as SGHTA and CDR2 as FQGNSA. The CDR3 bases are TGTGCCAGCTTAGCGGGAGCGTACTACAATGAGCAGTTCTTC. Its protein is CASLAGAYYNEQFF.

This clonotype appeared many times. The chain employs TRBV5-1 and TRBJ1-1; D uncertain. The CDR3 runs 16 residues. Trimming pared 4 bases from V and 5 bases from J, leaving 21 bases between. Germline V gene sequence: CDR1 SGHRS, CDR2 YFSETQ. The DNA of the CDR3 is TGCGCCAGCAGCCAAGACTCCGGGAACGGGCGAACTGAAGCTTTCTTT. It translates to CASSQDSGNGRTEAFF.

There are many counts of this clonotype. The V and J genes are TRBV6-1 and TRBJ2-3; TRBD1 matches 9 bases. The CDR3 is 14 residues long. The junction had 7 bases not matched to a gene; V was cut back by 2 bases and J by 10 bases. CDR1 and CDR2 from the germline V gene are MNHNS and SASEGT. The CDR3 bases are TGTGCCAGCAGTGAATGGGGACAGGGATCCCCGCAGTATTTT. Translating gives CASSEWGQGSPQYF.

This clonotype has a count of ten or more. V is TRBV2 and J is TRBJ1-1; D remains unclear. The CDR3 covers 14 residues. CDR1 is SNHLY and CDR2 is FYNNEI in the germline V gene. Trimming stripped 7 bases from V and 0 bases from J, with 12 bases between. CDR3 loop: CASTVTQMNTEAFF. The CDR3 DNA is TGTGCCAGCACTGTAACACAGATGAACACTGAAGCTTTCTTT.

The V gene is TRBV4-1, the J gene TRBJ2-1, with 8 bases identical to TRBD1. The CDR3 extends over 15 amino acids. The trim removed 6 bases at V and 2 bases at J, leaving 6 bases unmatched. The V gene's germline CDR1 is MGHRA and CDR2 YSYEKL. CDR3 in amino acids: CASSRWTGPYNEQFF. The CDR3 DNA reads TGCGCCAGCAGTCGATGGACAGGGCCCTACAATGAGCAGTTCTTC.

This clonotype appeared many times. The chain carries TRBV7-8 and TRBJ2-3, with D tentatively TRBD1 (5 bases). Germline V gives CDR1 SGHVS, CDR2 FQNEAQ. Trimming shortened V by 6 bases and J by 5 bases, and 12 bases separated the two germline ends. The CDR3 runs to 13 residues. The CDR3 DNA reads TGTGCCAGCAGTCTCGACAGAAGAGATACGCAGTATTTT. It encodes CASSLDRRDTQYF.

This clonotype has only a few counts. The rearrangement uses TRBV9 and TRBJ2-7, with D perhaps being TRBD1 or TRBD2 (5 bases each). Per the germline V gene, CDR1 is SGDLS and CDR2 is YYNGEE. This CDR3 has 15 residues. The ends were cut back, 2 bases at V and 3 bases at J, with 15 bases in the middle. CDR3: CASSVGTLGVYEQYF. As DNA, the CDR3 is TGTGCCAGCAGCGTGGGGACGTTAGGAGTCTACGAGCAGTACTTC.

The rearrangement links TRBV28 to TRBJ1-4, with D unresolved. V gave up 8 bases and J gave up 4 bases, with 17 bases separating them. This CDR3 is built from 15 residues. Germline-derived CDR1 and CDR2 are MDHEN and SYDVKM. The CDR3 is CASFEPGLNNEKLFF. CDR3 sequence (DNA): TGTGCCAGCTTTGAGCCGGGTTTAAATAATGAAAAACTGTTTTTT.

The CDR3 reads CASSHTGGLVGGPTGELFF. CDR3 nucleotide sequence: TGTGCCAGCAGTCACACAGGGGGCTTAGTGGGAGGGCCCACCGGGGAGCTGTTTTTT. The rearrangement uses TRBV27 and TRBJ2-2, with TRBD1 matching over 9 bases. Germline lookup yields CDR1 MNHEY and CDR2 SMNVEV (reference sequence). After removal of 5 bases from V and 4 bases from J, the junction contained 17 bases not matched to a gene. The length of the CDR3 is 19 residues.